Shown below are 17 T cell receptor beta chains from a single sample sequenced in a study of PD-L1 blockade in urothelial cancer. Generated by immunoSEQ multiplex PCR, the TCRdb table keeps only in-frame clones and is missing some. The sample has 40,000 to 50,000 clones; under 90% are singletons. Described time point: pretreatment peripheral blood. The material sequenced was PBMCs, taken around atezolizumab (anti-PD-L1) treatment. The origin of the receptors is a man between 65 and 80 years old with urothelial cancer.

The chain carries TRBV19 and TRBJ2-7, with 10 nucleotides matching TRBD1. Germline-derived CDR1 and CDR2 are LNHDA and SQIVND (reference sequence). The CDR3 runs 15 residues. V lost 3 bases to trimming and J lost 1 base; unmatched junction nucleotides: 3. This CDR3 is CASSIRDRGSYEQYF. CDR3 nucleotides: TGTGCCAGTAGTATCCGGGACAGGGGTTCCTACGAGCAGTACTTC.

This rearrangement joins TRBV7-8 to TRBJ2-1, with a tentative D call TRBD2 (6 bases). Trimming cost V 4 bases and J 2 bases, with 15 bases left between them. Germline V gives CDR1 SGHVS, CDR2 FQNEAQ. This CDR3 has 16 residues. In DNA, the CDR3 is TGTGCCAGCAGCTCCCAGTCGGGAGTAACCTACAATGAGCAGTTCTTC. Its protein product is CASSSQSGVTYNEQFF.

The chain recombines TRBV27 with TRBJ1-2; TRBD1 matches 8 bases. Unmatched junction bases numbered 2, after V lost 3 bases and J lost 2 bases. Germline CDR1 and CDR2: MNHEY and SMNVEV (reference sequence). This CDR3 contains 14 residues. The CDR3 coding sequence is TGTGCCAGCAGTTTCAGACAGGGGAACTATGGCTACACCTTC. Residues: CASSFRQGNYGYTF.

CDR3 protein: CASSKSGTGERDEQFF. The DNA of the CDR3 is TGTGCCAGTAGTAAAAGCGGGACAGGGGAGAGGGATGAGCAGTTCTTC. The chain recombines TRBV19 with TRBJ2-1, with 10 bases identical to TRBD1. The V gene end was trimmed by 4 bases and the J gene end by 8 bases; junction bases not matched to a gene: 11. The CDR3 has 16 amino acids. Germline loops: CDR1 LNHDA, CDR2 SQIVND (reference sequence).

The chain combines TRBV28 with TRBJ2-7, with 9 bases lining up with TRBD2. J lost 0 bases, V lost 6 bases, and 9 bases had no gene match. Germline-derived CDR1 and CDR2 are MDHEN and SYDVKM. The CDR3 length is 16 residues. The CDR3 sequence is CASSSGGGRDSYEQYF. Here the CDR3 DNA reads TGTGCCAGCAGCTCCGGTGGCGGGAGGGACTCCTACGAGCAGTACTTC.

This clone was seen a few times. The DNA of the CDR3 is TGTGCCAGCAGCTCCTCCCGGGGGGGCTCAGGTCAGCCCCAGCATTTT. It is translated as CASSSSRGGSGQPQHF. J is TRBJ1-5 and V is TRBV7-2; D is perhaps TRBD1 (6 bases). The CDR3 consists of 16 residues. V gave up 4 bases and J gave up 6 bases, with 19 bases separating them. Germline V gene lookup returns CDR1 SGHTA and CDR2 FQGNSA.

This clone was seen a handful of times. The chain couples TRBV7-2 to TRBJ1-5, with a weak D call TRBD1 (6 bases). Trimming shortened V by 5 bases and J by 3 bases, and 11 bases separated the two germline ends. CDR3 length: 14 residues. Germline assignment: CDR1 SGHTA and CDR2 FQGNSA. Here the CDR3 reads CASSKQGDNQPQHF. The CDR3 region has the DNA TGTGCCAGCAGCAAACAGGGAGACAATCAGCCCCAGCATTTT. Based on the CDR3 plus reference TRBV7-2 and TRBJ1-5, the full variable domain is GAGVSQSPSNKVTEKGKDVELRCDPISGHTALYWYRQSLGQGLEFLIYFQGNSAPDKSGLPSDRFSAERTGGSVSTLTIQRTQQEDSAVYLCASSKQGDNQPQHFGDGTRLSIL.

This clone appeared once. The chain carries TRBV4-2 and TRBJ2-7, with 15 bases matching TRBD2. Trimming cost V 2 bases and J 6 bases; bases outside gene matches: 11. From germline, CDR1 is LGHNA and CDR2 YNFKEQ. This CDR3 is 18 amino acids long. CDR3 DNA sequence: TGTGCCAGCAGCCAACTTGGACTAGCGGGAGGGGGTGGCCGCGAGCAGTACTTC. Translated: CASSQLGLAGGGGREQYF.

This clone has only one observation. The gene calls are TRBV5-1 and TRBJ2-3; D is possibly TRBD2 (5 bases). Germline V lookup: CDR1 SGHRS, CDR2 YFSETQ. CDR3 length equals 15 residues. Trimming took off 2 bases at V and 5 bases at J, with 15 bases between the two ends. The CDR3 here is CASSFLGGSGDTQYF. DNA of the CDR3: TGCGCCAGCAGCTTCTTAGGTGGGAGTGGAGATACGCAGTATTTT.

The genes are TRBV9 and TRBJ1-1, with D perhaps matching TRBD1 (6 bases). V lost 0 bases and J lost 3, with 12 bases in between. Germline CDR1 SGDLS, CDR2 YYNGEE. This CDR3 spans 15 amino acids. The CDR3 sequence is CASSVEPGHYTEAFF. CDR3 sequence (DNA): TGTGCCAGCAGCGTAGAACCGGGACATTACACTGAAGCTTTCTTT. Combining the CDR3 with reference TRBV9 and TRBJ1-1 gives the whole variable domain DSGVTQTPKHLITATGQRVTLRCSPRSGDLSVYWYQQSLDQGLQFLIQYYNGEERAKGNILERFSAQQFPDLHSELNLSSLELGDSALYFCASSVEPGHYTEAFFGQGTRLTVV.

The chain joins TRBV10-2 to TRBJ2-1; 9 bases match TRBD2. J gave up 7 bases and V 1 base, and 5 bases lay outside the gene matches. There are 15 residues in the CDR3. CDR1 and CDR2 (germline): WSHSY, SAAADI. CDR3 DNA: TGCGCCAGCAGTGAGTTAGCGGGAGATGATAATGAGCAGTTCTTC. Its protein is CASSELAGDDNEQFF.

CDR3 in DNA: TGTGCCATCAGTGCCAGCGGGGGGGAAGCCATTCAGTACTTC. Protein: CAISASGGEAIQYF. The V gene is TRBV10-3, the J gene TRBJ2-4; 10 nucleotides line up with TRBD2. J lost 9 bases, V lost 4 bases, and 6 bases had no gene match. The CDR3 has 14 residues. The germline V gene encodes CDR1 ENHRY and CDR2 SYGVKD.

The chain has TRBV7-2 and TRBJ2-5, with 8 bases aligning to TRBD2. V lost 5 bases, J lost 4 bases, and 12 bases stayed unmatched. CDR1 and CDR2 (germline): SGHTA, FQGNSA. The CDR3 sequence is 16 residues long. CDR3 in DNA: TGTGCCAGCAGCCCGGGGGGGTTGGGTGTCCCAGAGACCCAGTACTTC. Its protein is CASSPGGLGVPETQYF.

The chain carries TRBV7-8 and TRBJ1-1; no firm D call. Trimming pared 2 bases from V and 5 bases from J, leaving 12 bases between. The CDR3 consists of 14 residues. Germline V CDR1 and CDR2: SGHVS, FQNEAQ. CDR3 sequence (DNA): TGTGCCAGCAGCTTAAAAGGAGGAGGAACTGAAGCTTTCTTT. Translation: CASSLKGGGTEAFF.

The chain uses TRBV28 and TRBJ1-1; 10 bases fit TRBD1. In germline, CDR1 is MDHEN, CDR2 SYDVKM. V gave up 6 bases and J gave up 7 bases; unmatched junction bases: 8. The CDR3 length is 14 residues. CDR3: CASSPRTGGGEAFF. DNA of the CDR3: TGTGCCAGCAGCCCCCGGACAGGGGGGGGTGAAGCTTTCTTT.

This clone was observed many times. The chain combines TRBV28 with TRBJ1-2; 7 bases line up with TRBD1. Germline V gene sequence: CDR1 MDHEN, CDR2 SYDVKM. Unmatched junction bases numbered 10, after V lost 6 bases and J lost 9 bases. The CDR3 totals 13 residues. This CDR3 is CASRPHRGQSYTF. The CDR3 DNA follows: TGTGCCAGCAGACCCCACAGGGGCCAGAGCTACACCTTC.

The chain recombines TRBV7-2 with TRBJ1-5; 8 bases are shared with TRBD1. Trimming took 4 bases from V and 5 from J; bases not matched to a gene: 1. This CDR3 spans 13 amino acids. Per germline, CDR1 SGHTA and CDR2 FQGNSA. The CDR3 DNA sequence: TGTGCCAGCAGCTCACAGGGGGATCAGCCCCAGCATTTT. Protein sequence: CASSSQGDQPQHF.